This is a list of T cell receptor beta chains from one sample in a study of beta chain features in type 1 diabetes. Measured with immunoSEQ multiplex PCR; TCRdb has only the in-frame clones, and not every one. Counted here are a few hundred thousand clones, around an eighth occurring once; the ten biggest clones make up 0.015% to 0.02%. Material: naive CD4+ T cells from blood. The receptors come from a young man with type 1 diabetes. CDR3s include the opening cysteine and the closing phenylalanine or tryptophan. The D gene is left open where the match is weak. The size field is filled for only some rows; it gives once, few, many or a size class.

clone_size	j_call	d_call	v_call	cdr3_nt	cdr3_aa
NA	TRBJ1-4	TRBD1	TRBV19	TGTGCCAGTAGTTCCGGGACAGTAAATGAAAAACTGTTTTTT	CASSSGTVNEKLFF
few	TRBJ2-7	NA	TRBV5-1	TGCGCCAGCAGAAAGGAGACTTGGGGCGACAACGAGCAGTACTTC	CASRKETWGDNEQYF
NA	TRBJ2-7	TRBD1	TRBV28	TGTGCCAGCAGCCCCGGGACAGGAAACTACGAGCAGTACTTC	CASSPGTGNYEQYF
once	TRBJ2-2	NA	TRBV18	TGTGCCAGCTCACCGCAGGGAATGAACACCGGGGAGCTGTTTTTT	CASSPQGMNTGELFF
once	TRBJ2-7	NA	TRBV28	TGTGCCAGCGCCCACCAGGAGCAGTACTTC	CASAHQEQYF
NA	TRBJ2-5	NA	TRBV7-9	TGTGCCAGCAGCTTAGGGACAGCACAAGAGACCCAGTACTTC	CASSLGTAQETQYF
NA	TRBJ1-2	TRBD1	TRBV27	TGTGCCAGCAGGCCAGGGGACAGGTTCGGCTACACCTTC	CASRPGDRFGYTF
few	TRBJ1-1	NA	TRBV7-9	TGTGCCAGCAGCTTAGGTTCAGTGTCGAACACTGAAGCTTTCTTT	CASSLGSVSNTEAFF
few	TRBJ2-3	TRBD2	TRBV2	TGTGCCAGCAGTGAACCGGGAGGGCCCGCAGATACGCAGTATTTT	CASSEPGGPADTQYF
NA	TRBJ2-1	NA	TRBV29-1	TGCAGCGTTGGGTTCCAGCGGACCATCAATGAGCAGTTCTTC	CSVGFQRTINEQFF
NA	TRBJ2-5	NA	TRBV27	TGTGCCAGCAGTTTAGATGGGCGGGACTCAGAGACCCAGTACTTC	CASSLDGRDSETQYF
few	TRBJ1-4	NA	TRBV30	TGTGCCTGGAGTGAAGGGGCAGTGGAAAAACTGTTTTTT	CAWSEGAVEKLFF
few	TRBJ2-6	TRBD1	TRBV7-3	TGTGCCAGCAGCTTAGCAGGGGGTACAGGGCTTGGGGCCAACGTCCTGACTTTC	CASSLAGGTGLGANVLTF
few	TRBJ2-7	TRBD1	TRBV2	TGTGCCAGCAGGACCGGGACAGGGTTCTACGAGCAGTACTTC	CASRTGTGFYEQYF
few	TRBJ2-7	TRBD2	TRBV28	TGTGCCAGCATGATCCCGGGACTAGCGGGAGTTTACGAGCAGTACTTC	CASMIPGLAGVYEQYF
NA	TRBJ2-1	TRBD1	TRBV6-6	TGTGCCAGCAGTCCACAGGGGAGCTCCTACAATGAGCAGTTCTTC	CASSPQGSSYNEQFF
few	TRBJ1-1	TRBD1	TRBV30	TGTGCCTGGGGGGGACAGTTGAACACTGAAGCTTTCTTT	CAWGGQLNTEAFF
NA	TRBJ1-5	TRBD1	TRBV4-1	TGCGCCAGCAGCCAAGACGGGACAGGGTTTGGCAATCAGCCCCAGCATTTT	CASSQDGTGFGNQPQHF
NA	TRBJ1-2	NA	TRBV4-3	TGCGCCAGCAGCCAAGAAGGAGGGGGCTACACCTTC	CASSQEGGGYTF
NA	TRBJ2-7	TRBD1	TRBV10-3	TGTGCCACTGGGACAGGGATAACCTACGAGCAGTACTTC	CATGTGITYEQYF
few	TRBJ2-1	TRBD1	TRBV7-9	TGTGCCAGCAGCTCCTATCACTCGGGACAGGGGTACAATGAGCAGTTCTTC	CASSSYHSGQGYNEQFF
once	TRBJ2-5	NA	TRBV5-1	TGCGCCAGCAGCTCAGGGTCGGTTCAAGAGACCCAGTACTTC	CASSSGSVQETQYF
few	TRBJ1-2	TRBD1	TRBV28	TGTGCCTCACAGGGGGTAAACTATGGCTACACCTTC	CASQGVNYGYTF
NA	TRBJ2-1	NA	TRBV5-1	TGCGCCAGCAGCGCGGGACAGTCTTTCTACAATGAGCAGTTCTTC	CASSAGQSFYNEQFF
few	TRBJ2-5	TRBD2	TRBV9	TGTGCCAGCAGCGCGGAAGCGGGAGTTCAGGAGACCCAGTACTTC	CASSAEAGVQETQYF
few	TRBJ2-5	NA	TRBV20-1	TGCAGTGCTAGTAATCAAGAGACCCAGTACTTC	CSASNQETQYF
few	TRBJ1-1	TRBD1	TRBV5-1	TGCGCCAGCAGGGGACAGACGAACACTGAAGCTTTCTTT	CASRGQTNTEAFF
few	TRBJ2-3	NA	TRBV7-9	TGTGCCAGCAGTCGGTCGGGGAGAGGGCGCGGAAGCACAGATACGCAGTATTTT	CASSRSGRGRGSTDTQYF
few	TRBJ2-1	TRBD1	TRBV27	TGTGCCAGCAGTTTGACAGGGCGGTCCTACAATGAGCAGTTCTTC	CASSLTGRSYNEQFF
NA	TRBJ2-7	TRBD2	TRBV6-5	TGTGCCAGCAGTTACAAGTGGGGGACTAGCTACGAGCAGTACTTC	CASSYKWGTSYEQYF
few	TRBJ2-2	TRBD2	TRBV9	TGTGCCAGCAGCGTAGATCCAGCGGGGGCCACCGGGGAGCTGTTTTTT	CASSVDPAGATGELFF
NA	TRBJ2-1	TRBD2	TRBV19	TGTGCCAGTAGGTCTGGACTAGCGGGCCACAATGAGCAGTTCTTC	CASRSGLAGHNEQFF
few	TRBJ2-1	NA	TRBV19	TGTGCCAGTAGTATGCATCGCCCTAACAATGAGCAGTTCTTC	CASSMHRPNNEQFF
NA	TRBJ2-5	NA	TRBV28	TGTGCCAGCAGTTCGGGGATGCAAGAGACCCAGTACTTC	CASSSGMQETQYF
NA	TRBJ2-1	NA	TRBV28	TGTGCCAGCAGTTTCCTAAGACTTGAGCAGTTCTTC	CASSFLRLEQFF
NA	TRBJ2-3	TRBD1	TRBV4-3	TGCGCCAGCAGCCTAGGGACAGCGGACAAGCAGTATTTT	CASSLGTADKQYF
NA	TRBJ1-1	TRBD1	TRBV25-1	TGTGCCAGCAGTAGAGACAGGGGTCTTACTGAAGCTTTCTTT	CASSRDRGLTEAFF
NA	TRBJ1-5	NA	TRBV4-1	TGCGCCAGCAGCCAAGGGGCTCTACAGGTATATAGCAATCAGCCCCAGCATTTT	CASSQGALQVYSNQPQHF
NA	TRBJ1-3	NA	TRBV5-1	TGCGCCAGCCAGGGGCAGAACTCTGGAAACACCATATATTTT	CASQGQNSGNTIYF
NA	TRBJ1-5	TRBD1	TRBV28	TGTGCCAGCAGTTTACAGGGGACAGGGGGTTTCAATCAGCCCCAGCATTTT	CASSLQGTGGFNQPQHF
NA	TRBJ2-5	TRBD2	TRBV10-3	TGTGCCATCAGTGAGTCTTTAGCGGGAGCTGAAGAGACCCAGTACTTC	CAISESLAGAEETQYF
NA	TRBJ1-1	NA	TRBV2	TGTGCCAGCAGTGATCGTCCAGGTATTGCTGAAGCTTTCTTT	CASSDRPGIAEAFF
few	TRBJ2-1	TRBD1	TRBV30	TGTGCCTGGTCGACAGGGGTATCCTACAATGAGCAGTTCTTC	CAWSTGVSYNEQFF
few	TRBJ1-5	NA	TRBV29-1	TGCAGCGTTGAAGGACCGAGAGGCCAGCCCCAGCATTTT	CSVEGPRGQPQHF